This TCR beta chain was sequenced for a study of shared T cell receptors in the human thymus. This table comes from immunoSEQ multiplex PCR, and its TCRdb copy is limited to in-frame clones, with some not included. The sample has about 660,000 clones; approximately 90% are singletons. The CDR3 spans 14 residues. After removal of 5 bases from V and 4 bases from J, the junction contained 3 bases not matched to a gene. The germline V gene has CDR1 SEHNR and CDR2 FQNEAQ (reference sequence). The same sample was also studied in work on human thymus T cells. As reported in that work: Healthy Finnish infants undergoing corrective surgery for congenital heart defects were the donors. During corrective heart surgery, resections were taken, and the thymus tissue came from them. Repertoires from thymus and blood appeared to show biased V and J gene usage. Among unrelated individuals, related research reported thymic repertoires that overlapped highly.

The material sequenced was thymocytes. The chain carries TRBV7-9 and TRBJ2-1; 9 bases agree with TRBD2. The sequence derives from a boy under two years old with a congenital heart defect. CDR3 DNA: TGTGCCAGCAGCGACGGACTAGCGTACAATGAGCAGTTCTTC. It yields the protein CASSDGLAYNEQFF.